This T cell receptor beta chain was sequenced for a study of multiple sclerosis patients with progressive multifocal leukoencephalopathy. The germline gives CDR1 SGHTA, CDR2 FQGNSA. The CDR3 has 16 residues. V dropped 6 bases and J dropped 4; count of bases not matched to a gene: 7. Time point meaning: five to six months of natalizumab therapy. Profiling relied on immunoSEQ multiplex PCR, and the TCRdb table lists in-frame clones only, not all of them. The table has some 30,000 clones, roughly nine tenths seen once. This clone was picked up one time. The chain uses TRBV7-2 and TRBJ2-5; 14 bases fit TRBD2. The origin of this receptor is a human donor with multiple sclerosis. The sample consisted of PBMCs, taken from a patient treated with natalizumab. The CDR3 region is CASSQMGTSGRETQYF. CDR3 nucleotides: TGTGCCAGCAGTCAAATGGGGACTAGCGGGAGAGAGACCCAGTACTTC.